These T cell receptor beta chains were read from a single sample in a study of shared clonotypes between healthy human individuals. The table came from immunoSEQ multiplex PCR; TCRdb's copy has only in-frame clones and leaves some out. The data show about 680,000 clones, with about 92% seen just once and 24% held by the top ten. Sequenced: naive CD8+ T cells sorted from blood. These receptors came from a man aged 30-40 years in good health. Each CDR3 is given with its conserved first and last residue. A D gene is named only where the DNA matches it firmly. Size tells how often a clone was seen (once, few, many) or the class of an expanded clone, and some rows leave it out.

V	size	J	D	DNA	CDR3
TRBV7-2	.	TRBJ2-3	.	TGTGCCAGCAGTGGGGGTCTGCGGGATTTCCCAGATACGCAGTATTTT	CASSGGLRDFPDTQYF
TRBV6-1	few	TRBJ1-5	TRBD1	TGTGCCAGCAGTGAATCAACAGGGGCCTATAATCAGCCCCAGCATTTT	CASSESTGAYNQPQHF
TRBV19	.	TRBJ2-3	.	TGTGCCAGTAGTATCCGCGGGCAGGGGCTAGATACGCAGTATTTT	CASSIRGQGLDTQYF
TRBV27	.	TRBJ1-5	.	TGTGCCAGCAGTTGGTCCCGAGGCCGACGGCCCCAGCATTTT	CASSWSRGRRPQHF
TRBV5-1	.	TRBJ2-2	TRBD1	TGCGCCAGCACTAGGACAGGGGGCGCCGGGGAGCTGTTTTTT	CASTRTGGAGELFF
TRBV28	.	TRBJ2-3	.	TGTGCCAGCAGTTTATTCCCTGGGGGCACAGATACGCAGTATTTT	CASSLFPGGTDTQYF
TRBV5-1	.	TRBJ2-7	TRBD1	TGCGCCAGCAGCTTGGGGGACAGGGCTTACGAGCAGTACTTC	CASSLGDRAYEQYF
TRBV7-9	.	TRBJ2-7	TRBD2	TGTGCCAGCAGCTCTCCGGGACTAGCGGGGGTTGAGCAGTACTTC	CASSSPGLAGVEQYF
TRBV5-4	once	TRBJ2-7	TRBD2	TGTGCCAGCAGCTTAGTAGCGGGAGGGCCCTACGAGCAGTACTTC	CASSLVAGGPYEQYF
TRBV11-3	.	TRBJ2-5	TRBD1	TGTGCCAGCAGCCCGGGGACAGGGAAAGAGACCCAGTACTTC	CASSPGTGKETQYF
TRBV14	.	TRBJ2-2	.	TGTGCCAGCAGCCAAGATTCTACTTTACGGGAGCTGTTTTTT	CASSQDSTLRELFF
TRBV5-6	once	TRBJ2-7	.	TGTGCCAGCAGCGCCCGACAGGTTCCCTTTTACGAGCAGTACTTC	CASSARQVPFYEQYF
TRBV6-5	once	TRBJ2-5	TRBD2	TGTGCCAGCAGCCTGGTTACTAGCGGGAGTGAGACCCAGTACTTC	CASSLVTSGSETQYF
TRBV9	once	TRBJ2-2	TRBD2	TGTGCCAGCAGCGGACGGGCTAGATCGAGCGGGAGGGCCATGCCCGGGGAGCTGTTTTTT	CASSGRARSSGRAMPGELFF
TRBV2	.	TRBJ2-7	TRBD2	TGTGCCAGCAGCCCTGGACTAGCGGGAGGGCCTCGCTACGAGCAGTACTTC	CASSPGLAGGPRYEQYF
TRBV11-1	.	TRBJ2-1	.	TGTGCCAGCAGCTCGCTCTCACAGGGCATTGAGCAGTTCTTC	CASSSLSQGIEQFF
TRBV9	.	TRBJ2-7	TRBD1	TGTGCCAGCAGCGCCCAATGGACAGGGGCATACGAGCAGTACTTC	CASSAQWTGAYEQYF
TRBV5-1	.	TRBJ2-1	TRBD1	TGCGCCAGCAGCTTGTGGGGACAGGACTCCTACAATGAGCAGTTCTTC	CASSLWGQDSYNEQFF
TRBV29-1	.	TRBJ2-7	TRBD1	TGCAGCGTTGTTTCCCGGACAGGAACAAAGGCCTACGAGCAGTACTTC	CSVVSRTGTKAYEQYF
TRBV6-1	.	TRBJ2-1	TRBD2	TGTGCCAGCAGTCCCCTAGCGGGAGGGCCGAATGAGCAGTTCTTC	CASSPLAGGPNEQFF
TRBV5-5	.	TRBJ2-4	.	TGTGCCAGCAGCTTGGTCGGGGGAGGTCCCAAAAACATTCAGTACTTC	CASSLVGGGPKNIQYF
TRBV6-1	.	TRBJ2-7	TRBD1	TGTGCCAGCATAAGCGACAGGGGTGCCTACGAGCAGTACTTC	CASISDRGAYEQYF
TRBV25-1	.	TRBJ2-4	.	TGTGCCAGCAGTGAAGGGTTGATTGACATTCAGTACTTC	CASSEGLIDIQYF
TRBV9	.	TRBJ1-2	.	TGTGCCAGCAGCGTAGATCCAGGGTGGCCTAACTATGGCTACACCTTC	CASSVDPGWPNYGYTF
TRBV28	once	TRBJ2-7	.	TGTGCCAGCAGTTTTATCCCCAGGGACGGTCCCTACGAGCAGTACTTC	CASSFIPRDGPYEQYF
TRBV5-4	.	TRBJ2-1	.	TGTGCCAGCAGCCACCGGAATGAGCAGTTCTTC	CASSHRNEQFF
TRBV6-1	.	TRBJ1-4	TRBD1	TGTGCCAGCAGTGGTATGACAGGGTGGGCGACAACTAATGAAAAACTGTTTTTT	CASSGMTGWATTNEKLFF
TRBV9	.	TRBJ2-7	.	TGTGCCAGCAGCCAAGTCGCGCTCTCCTACGAGCAGTACTTC	CASSQVALSYEQYF
TRBV10-3	.	TRBJ1-1	.	TGTGCCATCACGGCGGCCTCATCAAACGCTGAAGCTTTCTTT	CAITAASSNAEAFF
TRBV12-5	once	TRBJ1-3	.	TGTCCCCCGGTAATATCACCCAAGTGGTGGGTCTCTGGAAACACCATATATTTT	CPPVISPKWWVSGNTIYF
TRBV21-1	.	TRBJ2-7	.	TGTGCCAGCAGCAACCGGGACGTCTGCTACGAGCAGTACTTC	CASSNRDVCYEQYF
TRBV19	few	TRBJ1-5	.	TGTGCCAGTGACGATTACCCGCGGACAGCAGGGGATCAGCCCCAGCATTTT	CASDDYPRTAGDQPQHF
TRBV6-5	.	TRBJ2-5	TRBD2	TGTGCCAGCAGTTTGCTAGCGGGAGAAGAGACCCAGTACTTC	CASSLLAGEETQYF
TRBV28	once	TRBJ2-7	TRBD1	TGTGCCAGCAGTTTGGAGGGGGACAGGGTCTTGTACGAGCAGTACTTC	CASSLEGDRVLYEQYF
TRBV11-3	many	TRBJ2-7	.	TGTGCCAGCAGCTTAGAAGGGGATAGCTCCTACGAGCAGTACTTC	CASSLEGDSSYEQYF
TRBV5-8	.	TRBJ2-1	.	TGTGCCAGCAGCTTCGGACTCGTCGACAATGAGCAGTTCTTC	CASSFGLVDNEQFF
TRBV6-6	.	TRBJ1-2	.	TGTGCCAGCAGAACAAACTATGGCTACACCTTC	CASRTNYGYTF
TRBV5-5	.	TRBJ2-1	.	TGTGCCAGCAGCTTGCGGAGGGCGGTCAATGAGCAGTTCTTC	CASSLRRAVNEQFF
TRBV27	.	TRBJ1-2	.	TGTGCCAGCAGTTTATTGCCCGGACGCGAATCTGGCTACACCTTC	CASSLLPGRESGYTF
TRBV7-9	.	TRBJ2-7	.	TGTGCCAGCAGCTCCCTCTCCTACGAGCAGTACTTC	CASSSLSYEQYF
TRBV28	.	TRBJ2-7	TRBD1	TGTGCCATCGGGACAGGGGGCCTGGGGGAGCAGTACTTC	CAIGTGGLGEQYF
TRBV6-4	.	TRBJ2-1	TRBD2	TGTGCCAGCAGGCAGCTAGCGGGAGGATACAATGAGCAGTTCTTC	CASRQLAGGYNEQFF
TRBV20-1	.	TRBJ2-7	.	TGCAGTGCCAGAGGTGGGGGCGAGCAGTACTTC	CSARGGGEQYF
TRBV19	.	TRBJ1-5	.	TGTGCCAGTTCCGGGGGGTACTGGAGCAATCAGCCCCAGCATTTT	CASSGGYWSNQPQHF
TRBV7-9	.	TRBJ1-4	TRBD1	TGTGCCAGCAGCCCTTCGGACAGGGGTAACGAAAAACTGTTTTTT	CASSPSDRGNEKLFF
TRBV9	once	TRBJ2-1	.	TGTGCCAGCAGCGCCTTTAGCAGCTCCTACAATGAGCAGTTCTTC	CASSAFSSSYNEQFF
TRBV15	.	TRBJ2-1	TRBD2	TGTGCCACCAGCAGAGATTCGAGCGGGAGGATCAATGAGCAGTTCTTC	CATSRDSSGRINEQFF
TRBV7-2	.	TRBJ2-5	TRBD2	TGTGCCAGCAGCGGCTACAAGGGACTAGCGGGTCCAGAGACCCAGTACTTC	CASSGYKGLAGPETQYF
TRBV7-9	.	TRBJ2-3	.	TGTGCCAGCAGCTTTCAGCGGCTCACAGATACGCAGTATTTT	CASSFQRLTDTQYF
TRBV11-2	.	TRBJ2-7	.	TGTGCCAGCAGCTTAGGAAGCTCCTACGAGCAGTACTTC	CASSLGSSYEQYF
TRBV5-6	.	TRBJ2-1	TRBD2	TGTGCCAGCAGCTTTCAAAGACTAGCGGGAGCGTTCTTC	CASSFQRLAGAFF
TRBV5-1	once	TRBJ2-4	TRBD1	TGCGCCAGCAGCTTGGGGGTGACGGACAGGGGACAGTACATTCAGTACTTC	CASSLGVTDRGQYIQYF
TRBV27	.	TRBJ2-1	.	TGTGCCAGCAGTTTATTGGGAGATGAGCAGTTCTTC	CASSLLGDEQFF
TRBV18	.	TRBJ2-7	.	TGTGCCAGCTCACCGGGTCGGGTCTCCTACGAGCAGTACTTC	CASSPGRVSYEQYF
TRBV2	.	TRBJ1-2	TRBD1	TGTGCCAGCAGGGCATTGGACAGGGGGAATGGCTACACCTTC	CASRALDRGNGYTF
TRBV25-1	.	TRBJ2-2	TRBD1	TGTGCCAGCAGCCCGCCGGACAGGGGAGTCCTCGGGGAGCTGTTTTTT	CASSPPDRGVLGELFF
TRBV6-6	.	TRBJ2-7	.	TGTGCCAGCAGTTACTCTGTCTCCGAGCAGTACTTC	CASSYSVSEQYF
TRBV19	.	TRBJ1-1	.	TGTGCCAGTAGGAGACGAGATCAGATTAATGAAGCTTTCTTT	CASRRRDQINEAFF
TRBV7-9	.	TRBJ2-7	TRBD1	TGTGCCAGCAGCTCAGTTGACAGGGGCGACGGCGAGCAGTACTTC	CASSSVDRGDGEQYF
TRBV9	.	TRBJ2-3	.	TGTGCCAGCAGCGTCAACCGGGCTGAGAGGGTGGATACGCAGTATTTT	CASSVNRAERVDTQYF